A single sample gave rise to the 28 T cell receptor beta chains below, sequenced in a study of blood T cell repertoires in COVID-19. Data came from immunoSEQ multiplex PCR; TCRdb stores just in-frame clones and leaves some out. The table shows over 120,000 clones, with around 80% occurring only once. Sequenced: peripheral blood. The receptors here all came from a woman at least 80 years old with active or convalescent COVID-19.

In its sample, this clone was seen a few times. The chain is built from TRBV2 and TRBJ2-3, with D possibly being TRBD2 (5 bases). The germline V gene has CDR1 SNHLY and CDR2 FYNNEI. Trimming cost V 5 bases and J 7 bases, with 22 bases left between them. This CDR3 is 16 amino acids long. DNA for the CDR3: TGTGCCAGCAGTCCCCCCCGGACTGAAGGCCTCTATACGCAGTATTTT. It is translated as CASSPPRTEGLYTQYF.

This rearrangement joins TRBV15 to TRBJ1-2; a possible D gene is TRBD1 (5 bases). CDR1 and CDR2 (germline): LNHNV, YYDKDF (reference sequence). The V end lost 0 bases, the J end lost 4 bases, and 9 bases lay between the germline ends. The CDR3 is 14 residues long. As DNA, the CDR3 is TGTGCCACCAGCAGAGAGGGGCAGTTCTATGGCTACACCTTC. Its protein is CATSREGQFYGYTF.

The chain is built from TRBV18 and TRBJ2-1; TRBD1 matches 8 bases. V shed 4 bases, J shed 5 bases, and the junction held 4 bases outside the gene matches. The germline CDR1 and CDR2 sequences are KGHSH and LQKENI. This CDR3 has 14 residues. CDR3 sequence (DNA): TGTGCCAGCTCACGCGACAGGGGAAACAATGAGCAGTTCTTC. Translating gives CASSRDRGNNEQFF.

This chain connects TRBV7-8 to TRBJ1-2; possible D gene TRBD1, 6 bases. Per the germline V gene, CDR1 is SGHVS and CDR2 is FQNEAQ. The V and J ends lost 5 bases and 3 bases respectively, with 16 bases between them. The CDR3 length is 15 residues. The CDR3, as DNA: TGTGCCAGCAGCCCCAATCCGGGACAAGACTATGGCTACACCTTC. It is translated as CASSPNPGQDYGYTF.

The chain is built from TRBV19 and TRBJ2-3; D is possibly TRBD1 (6 bases). This CDR3 spans 11 amino acids. CDR1 is LNHDA and CDR2 is SQIVND in the germline V gene (reference sequence). The ends were cut back, 11 bases at V and 9 bases at J, with 15 bases in the middle. The CDR3 protein is CAASWGRTQYF. CDR3 sequence (DNA): TGTGCCGCATCGTGGGGGCGCACGCAGTATTTT. Together with reference TRBV19 and TRBJ2-3, the CDR3 gives the full variable domain: DGGITQSPKYLFRKEGQNVTLSCEQNLNHDAMYWYRQDPGQGLRLIYYSQIVNDFQKGDIAEGYSVSREKKESFPLTVTSAQKNPTAFYLCAASWGRTQYFGPGTRLTVL.

A few counts support this clone. J is TRBJ1-2 and V is TRBV5-4; weak D call: TRBD1 (6 bases). CDR1 and CDR2 from the germline V gene are SGHNT and YYREEE (reference sequence). CDR3 size: 13 residues. Deletions cut 4 bases from V and 4 bases from J, with 11 bases between. The CDR3 protein is CASSAQGSYGYTF. DNA for the CDR3: TGTGCCAGCAGCGCACAGGGAAGCTATGGCTACACCTTC.

The genes are TRBV6-6 and TRBJ1-1; no definite D call. Trimming removed 1 base from V and 3 bases from J, with 9 bases in between. The CDR3 loop spans 14 amino acids. Germline CDR1 is MNHNY and CDR2 is SVGAGI (reference sequence). This chain's CDR3 is CASSYLVGDTEAFF. CDR3 DNA: TGTGCCAGCAGTTACTTGGTCGGTGACACTGAAGCTTTCTTT.

The chain combines TRBV6-5 with TRBJ2-3; D is undetermined. This CDR3 spans 14 amino acids. V was trimmed by 5 bases and J by 0 bases, leaving 9 bases between them. CDR1 and CDR2 (germline): MNHEY, SVGAGI. CDR3 region: CASSQTISTDTQYF. The CDR3 coding sequence is TGTGCCAGCAGTCAGACAATTAGCACAGATACGCAGTATTTT.

V usage is TRBV6-5 and J usage is TRBJ1-6, with 7 bases fitting TRBD1. Germline V gene lookup returns CDR1 MNHEY and CDR2 SVGAGI. V lost 2 bases to trimming and J lost 7 bases; unmatched junction nucleotides: 5. The CDR3 covers 15 residues. The CDR3 nucleotides are TGTGCCAGCAGTTACGAAGGGACAGCCAATTCACCCCTCCACTTT. Protein: CASSYEGTANSPLHF.

The chain is built from TRBV7-3 and TRBJ2-1, with no clear D. This CDR3 spans 13 amino acids. Germline V lookup: CDR1 SGHTA, CDR2 FQGTGA. V was shortened by 4 bases and J by 8 bases, with 12 bases between the two germline ends. CDR3 sequence (DNA): TGTGCCAGCAGCTCTATTGGCGGAGATGAGCAGTTCTTC. This encodes CASSSIGGDEQFF.

V is TRBV19 and J is TRBJ2-1; D is uncertain. Germline-derived CDR1 and CDR2 are LNHDA and SQIVND (reference sequence). CDR3 size: 14 residues. The V and J ends lost 6 bases and 9 bases respectively, with 18 bases between them. The CDR3 region has the DNA TGTGCCAGTAGCACCCTAGACCCGAATAGTGAGCAGTTCTTC. It is translated as CASSTLDPNSEQFF. Supplemented by reference TRBV19 and TRBJ2-1, the full variable domain reads DGGITQSPKYLFRKEGQNVTLSCEQNLNHDAMYWYRQDPGQGLRLIYYSQIVNDFQKGDIAEGYSVSREKKESFPLTVTSAQKNPTAFYLCASSTLDPNSEQFFGPGTRLTVL.

The chain uses TRBV5-6 and TRBJ1-2, with 9 bases lining up with TRBD1. The CDR3 spans 15 residues. The germline V gene encodes CDR1 SGHDT and CDR2 YYEEEE. J gave up 8 bases and V 4 bases, and 12 bases lay outside the gene matches. In DNA form, the CDR3 reads TGTGCCAGCAGCCTGGGGACAGGGACGTTCGGGGGCTACACCTTC. Its translation is CASSLGTGTFGGYTF. The whole variable domain, filled in from reference TRBV5-6 and TRBJ1-2, reads DAGVTQSPTHLIKTRGQQVTLRCSPKSGHDTVSWYQQALGQGPQFIFQYYEEEERQRGNFPDRFSGHQFPNYSSELNVNALLLGDSALYLCASSLGTGTFGGYTFGSGTRLTVV.

This rearrangement joins TRBV30 to TRBJ1-3; D is unclear. V lost 2 bases, J lost 9 bases, and 14 bases lay in between. Germline V gives CDR1 GTSNPN, CDR2 SVGIG (reference sequence). The CDR3 loop spans 13 amino acids. The CDR3, as DNA: TGTGCCTGGAGTCCTGACATCCAAAGCACCATATATTTT. Translated: CAWSPDIQSTIYF.

V usage is TRBV18 and J usage is TRBJ1-3, with D hard to call. The CDR3 runs 16 residues. The germline CDR1 and CDR2 sequences are KGHSH and LQKENI. Trimming removed 2 bases at V and 1 base at J, with 12 bases between. CDR3 residues: CASSPYPAGSGNTIYF. CDR3 DNA sequence: TGTGCCAGCTCACCATACCCCGCGGGTTCTGGAAACACCATATATTTT.

The chain employs TRBV28 and TRBJ1-5; perhaps TRBD1 as D (5 bases). Trimming cost V 9 bases and J 6 bases, with 15 bases left between them. Germline CDR1 and CDR2: MDHEN and SYDVKM. CDR3 length: 13 amino acids. In DNA form, the CDR3 reads TGTGCCAGTTCGGGAGGGAGGGGTCAGCCCCAGCATTTT. This sequence encodes CASSGGRGQPQHF.

The rearrangement links TRBV28 to TRBJ1-2, with D maybe TRBD1 (6 bases). The CDR3 sequence is 14 residues long. Germline V gene sequence: CDR1 MDHEN, CDR2 SYDVKM. The ends were cut back, 6 bases at V and 2 bases at J, with 13 bases in the middle. The CDR3 DNA sequence: TGTGCCAGCAGAACACGGCAGGGGAACTATGGCTACACCTTC. Protein sequence: CASRTRQGNYGYTF.

The chain links TRBV7-2 to TRBJ1-5; D gene ambiguous. Germline assignment: CDR1 SGHTA and CDR2 FQGNSA. The CDR3 is 12 amino acids. V was pared by 11 bases and J by 0 bases, with 8 bases between. The CDR3 protein is CAGGDSNQPQHF. CDR3 coding DNA: TGTGCCGGTGGAGATAGCAATCAGCCCCAGCATTTT.

In this sample, this clone turned up once. This sequence joins TRBV9 and TRBJ1-3; D remains ambiguous. V was cut by 0 bases and J by 0 bases, with 7 bases left in between. This CDR3 has 15 residues. Germline-derived CDR1 and CDR2 are SGDLS and YYNGEE. This chain's CDR3 is CASSVDTYSGNTIYF. In DNA, the CDR3 is TGTGCCAGCAGCGTAGACACATACTCTGGAAACACCATATATTTT.

This sequence joins TRBV11-2 and TRBJ2-5; D is possibly TRBD2 (5 bases). V was clipped by 1 base and J by 4 bases, with 19 bases between them. The germline gives CDR1 SGHAT, CDR2 FQNNGV. CDR3 length equals 17 residues. CDR3 DNA sequence: TGTGCCAGCAGCTTAGTCGGCCAAACTAGAGTTCCAGAGACCCAGTACTTC. Its protein is CASSLVGQTRVPETQYF.

V gene TRBV6-5 combines with J gene TRBJ2-1, with 7 nucleotides matching TRBD1. The CDR3 totals 11 residues. Germline CDR1 MNHEY, CDR2 SVGAGI. Trimming removed 6 bases from V and 14 bases from J; junction bases left unmatched: 7. CDR3: CASSAGTVEFF. CDR3 coding DNA: TGTGCCAGCAGCGCCGGGACAGTGGAGTTCTTC.

The chain recombines TRBV5-1 with TRBJ2-1; 9 bases are a match to TRBD1. This CDR3 spans 15 amino acids. Germline loops: CDR1 SGHRS, CDR2 YFSETQ. Trimming took 5 bases from V and 6 from J; bases not matched to a gene: 9. CDR3 nucleotides: TGCGCCAGCAGTACTCCGGGACAGGGTACCAATGAGCAGTTCTTC. Residues: CASSTPGQGTNEQFF.

The rearrangement links TRBV27 to TRBJ1-5; D possibly corresponds to TRBD1 (6 bases). The CDR3 runs 15 residues. Trimming removed 5 bases from V and 0 bases from J, with 11 bases in between. CDR1 MNHEY and CDR2 SMNVEV come from the germline V gene (reference sequence). CDR3 bases: TGTGCCAGCAGTCAGGGGTACCGTAGCAATCAGCCCCAGCATTTT. It encodes CASSQGYRSNQPQHF.

V usage is TRBV19 and J usage is TRBJ1-1; 7 nucleotides line up with TRBD1. The CDR3 spans 15 residues. Germline trimming cut 7 bases from V and 3 bases from J; bases unmatched to any gene: 11. Germline loops: CDR1 LNHDA, CDR2 SQIVND (reference sequence). Here the CDR3 DNA reads TGTGCCAGTACCACGCCTACAGGGGCGTACACTGAAGCTTTCTTT. Protein product: CASTTPTGAYTEAFF. Combining the CDR3 with reference TRBV19 and TRBJ1-1 gives the whole variable domain DGGITQSPKYLFRKEGQNVTLSCEQNLNHDAMYWYRQDPGQGLRLIYYSQIVNDFQKGDIAEGYSVSREKKESFPLTVTSAQKNPTAFYLCASTTPTGAYTEAFFGQGTRLTVV.

This clone turned up a few times. V gene TRBV7-3 combines with J gene TRBJ2-1, with TRBD2 identical over 10 bases. The CDR3 contains 16 residues. V shed 3 bases, J shed 2 bases, and the junction held 4 bases outside the gene matches. Germline loops: CDR1 SGHTA, CDR2 FQGTGA. The CDR3 reads CASSFSSGGAYNEQFF. The CDR3 DNA reads as TGTGCCAGCAGCTTTAGCAGCGGGGGGGCCTACAATGAGCAGTTCTTC.

This chain joins TRBV6-5 and TRBJ1-1, with 7 bases matching TRBD1. CDR1 is MNHEY and CDR2 is SVGAGI in the germline V gene. J gave up 7 bases and V 0 bases, and 8 bases lay outside the gene matches. The CDR3 spans 15 residues. The CDR3 nucleotides are TGTGCCAGCAGTTACTCGACACCGGGACAGCATGAAGCTTTCTTT. This translates into CASSYSTPGQHEAFF.

The chain carries TRBV7-9 and TRBJ2-7; D is unresolved. This CDR3 has 12 residues. Germline values: CDR1 SEHNR, CDR2 FQNEAQ (reference sequence). V was cut by 7 bases and J by 6 bases, with 13 bases left in between. CDR3 DNA sequence: TGTGCCAGCACCCCAACAGTCTTCGAGCAGTACTTC. This translates into CASTPTVFEQYF.

The chain is built from TRBV11-2 and TRBJ2-2; tentatively, D is TRBD1 (5 bases). This CDR3 comprises 16 residues. Germline V gene data show CDR1 as SGHAT and CDR2 as FQNNGV. Trimming removed 1 base from V and 1 base from J, with 10 bases in between. The CDR3 sequence is CASSLVRTRNTGELFF. CDR3 sequence (DNA): TGTGCCAGCAGCTTAGTCCGGACAAGGAACACCGGGGAGCTGTTTTTT.

The V call is TRBV7-3, the J call TRBJ1-5, with D possibly TRBD1 on 5 matching bases. This CDR3 is built from 13 residues. The ends were cut back, 5 bases at V and 4 bases at J, with 9 bases in the middle. The germline V gene has CDR1 SGHTA and CDR2 FQGTGA. The CDR3 nucleotides are TGTGCCAGCAGCCCAGGGCAAAATCAGCCCCAGCATTTT. Its protein product is CASSPGQNQPQHF. The full variable domain, in which reference TRBV7-3 and TRBJ1-5 provide the parts outside the CDR3, is GAGVSQTPSNKVTEKGKYVELRCDPISGHTALYWYRQSLGQGPEFLIYFQGTGAADDSGLPNDRFFAVRPEGSVSTLKIQRTERGDSAVYLCASSPGQNQPQHFGDGTRLSIL.